This TCR beta chain was sequenced for a study of T-cell memory formation after mild COVID-19. MiXCR, applied by TCRdb to the 5' RACE reads, yields one record per CDR3 protein. This sample carries 550,000 to 650,000 distinct CDR3 sequences, 17% of them seen once, and the ten largest clones take approximately 8.1%. The germline gives CDR1 DFQATT, CDR2 SNEGSKA (reference sequence). Trimming cost V 3 bases and J 5 bases, with 10 bases left between them. This CDR3 is 12 amino acids long. The rearrangement joins TRBV20-1 to TRBJ1-1, with D perhaps TRBD1 (5 bases). This TCR derives from an adult woman who had mild COVID-19 (a few samples of this study predate the infection). Cell type and time point are not known. Sequenced: PBMCs or a T cell subset sorted from them (not recorded which). CDR3 loop: CSARGGVTEAFF. The CDR3 DNA is TGCAGTGCTAGGGGGGGTGTTACTGAAGCTTTCTTT.